This entry lists 13 T cell receptor beta chains sequenced from one sample in a study of T-cell memory formation after mild COVID-19. TCRdb reanalysed the 5' RACE reads using MiXCR and keeps one entry per CDR3 protein. The table includes 180,000 or so distinct CDR3 sequences, roughly 17% detected once. Sequencing was performed on PBMCs or a T cell subset sorted from them (not recorded which). These TCRs come from an adult woman who had mild COVID-19 (a few samples of this study predate the infection). Cell type and time point are not known.

This clonotype was counted many times. The chain uses TRBV4-2 and TRBJ2-1; 8 bases line up with TRBD1. The V gene's germline CDR1 is LGHNA and CDR2 YNFKEQ. Losses at the gene ends were 5 bases for V and 9 bases for J; bases not matched to a gene: 15. The CDR3 sequence is 16 residues long. The CDR3 here is CASSTRSSQGAVEQFF. As DNA, the CDR3 is TGTGCCAGCAGCACACGTTCCTCCCAGGGGGCAGTTGAGCAGTTCTTC.

This clonotype was seen a few times. The V gene is TRBV4-3, the J gene TRBJ2-5; D might be TRBD1 (6 bases). Germline CDR1 is LGHNA and CDR2 is YSLEER. The V gene lost 2 bases and the J gene lost 5 bases, with 9 bases spanning the gap. The CDR3 totals 13 residues. The CDR3 DNA is TGCGCCAGCAGCCAAAGCGGACAGGAGACCCAGTACTTC. It yields the protein CASSQSGQETQYF.

CDR3 loop: CASSSLAQAYNEQFF. CDR3 in DNA: TGCGCCAGCAGCTCACTAGCCCAGGCCTACAATGAGCAGTTCTTC. The genes are TRBV5-1 and TRBJ2-1, with D possibly TRBD2 on 6 matching bases. The CDR3 is made up of 15 amino acids. The V gene lost 3 bases and the J gene lost 2 bases, with 12 bases spanning the gap. Germline-derived CDR1 and CDR2 are SGHRS and YFSETQ.

This clonotype occurred many times. The chain uses TRBV12-3 or TRBV12-4 and TRBJ1-2, with D perhaps matching TRBD1 (6 bases). Trimming removed 5 bases at V and 4 bases at J, with 8 bases between. The CDR3 runs 12 residues. The CDR3 loop reads CASSLTGYGYTF. CDR3 bases: TGTGCCAGCAGTCTGACAGGCTATGGCTACACCTTC.

The chain uses TRBV11-2 and TRBJ1-1; D may be TRBD1 (5 bases). Germline CDR1 SGHAT, CDR2 FQNNGV. Trimming took 2 bases from V and 5 from J, leaving 18 bases between them. The CDR3 runs to 16 residues. The CDR3 sequence is CASSLIPGSAYTEAFF. The CDR3 DNA sequence: TGTGCCAGCAGCTTAATCCCAGGGAGCGCGTATACTGAAGCTTTCTTT.

The chain joins TRBV7-9 to TRBJ1-2, with D hard to call. CDR3 length: 13 amino acids. Germline-derived CDR1 and CDR2 are SEHNR and FQNEAQ (reference sequence). Deletions cut 5 bases from V and 3 bases from J, with 10 bases between. Here the CDR3 DNA reads TGTGCCAGCAGCCAGAGTATCGACTATGGCTACACCTTC. The encoded protein is CASSQSIDYGYTF. The whole variable domain, remainder taken from reference TRBV7-9 and TRBJ1-2, is DTGVSQNPRHKITKRGQNVTFRCDPISEHNRLYWYRQTLGQGPEFLTYFQNEAQLEKSRLLSDRFSAERPKGSFSTLEIQRTEQGDSAMYLCASSQSIDYGYTFGSGTRLTVV.

The chain joins TRBV25-1 to TRBJ2-7, with 7 nucleotides matching TRBD1. The CDR3 contains 14 residues. Germline assignment: CDR1 MGHDK and CDR2 SYGVNS. J lost 2 bases, V lost 5 bases, and 6 bases had no gene match. The CDR3 nucleotides read TGTGCCAGCAGTTTGGGACAGTCAACCTACGAGCAGTACTTC. It translates to CASSLGQSTYEQYF.

The CDR3 DNA sequence: TGCGCCAGCAGCTTGGTGTCAGGGAATCGCTACGAGCAGTACTTC. As protein: CASSLVSGNRYEQYF. The chain carries TRBV5-1 and TRBJ2-7, with D possibly being TRBD1 (5 bases). The germline V gene encodes CDR1 SGHRS and CDR2 YFSETQ. V was cut by 0 bases and J by 3 bases, with 13 bases left in between. The CDR3 length is 15 residues.

Only a few counts were recorded for this clonotype. The gene calls are TRBV6-6 and TRBJ2-7; D is possibly TRBD1 or TRBD2 (5 bases each). The V gene lost 6 bases and the J gene lost 0 bases, with 18 bases spanning the gap. The CDR3 has 16 amino acids. CDR1 is MNHNY and CDR2 is SVGAGI in the germline V gene (reference sequence). The CDR3 DNA is TGTGCCAGCAGCCCCAGGTTACGGGGCACCTCCTACGAGCAGTACTTC. Translating gives CASSPRLRGTSYEQYF.

The chain joins TRBV7-6 to TRBJ1-3; D may be TRBD1 (5 bases). The germline CDR1 and CDR2 sequences are SGHVS and FNYEAQ. The CDR3 contains 16 residues. V was clipped by 4 bases and J by 9 bases, with 22 bases between them. Here the CDR3 reads CASSSPLRDRRGTIYF. The CDR3 nucleotides are TGTGCCAGCAGCTCTCCATTACGGGACCGCCGAGGCACCATATATTTT.

This clonotype was recorded a few times. CDR3 residues: CASSGGGTETQYF. The CDR3 region has the DNA TGCGCCAGCAGCGGGGGGGGGACGGAGACCCAGTACTTC. V gene TRBV5-1 combines with J gene TRBJ2-5, with 7 positions matching TRBD2. J gave up 5 bases and V 4 bases, and 5 bases lay outside the gene matches. The CDR3 totals 13 residues. CDR1 SGHRS and CDR2 YFSETQ come from the germline V gene.

This clonotype was seen more than once but under ten times. The chain recombines TRBV7-2 with TRBJ1-1; D gene ambiguous. There are 13 residues in the CDR3. The V and J ends lost 8 bases and 5 bases respectively, with 15 bases between them. The germline CDR1 and CDR2 sequences are SGHTA and FQGNSA. The CDR3 here is CASLLGRETEAFF. The CDR3 DNA sequence: TGTGCCAGCCTCCTAGGGCGGGAGACTGAAGCTTTCTTT. The full variable domain, in which reference TRBV7-2 and TRBJ1-1 provide the parts outside the CDR3, is GAGVSQSPSNKVTEKGKDVELRCDPISGHTALYWYRQSLGQGLEFLIYFQGNSAPDKSGLPSDRFSAERTGGSVSTLTIQRTQQEDSAVYLCASLLGRETEAFFGQGTRLTVV.

This clonotype occurred a few times. The chain is built from TRBV7-2 and TRBJ1-6; 8 bases agree with TRBD1. V trimming: 1 base; J trimming: 8 bases; junction bases outside the gene matches: 1. CDR3 length: 14 residues. The V gene's germline CDR1 is SGHTA and CDR2 FQGNSA. CDR3 sequence: CASSLGTGYSPLHF. CDR3 nucleotides: TGTGCCAGCAGCTTAGGGACAGGGTATTCACCCCTCCACTTT.